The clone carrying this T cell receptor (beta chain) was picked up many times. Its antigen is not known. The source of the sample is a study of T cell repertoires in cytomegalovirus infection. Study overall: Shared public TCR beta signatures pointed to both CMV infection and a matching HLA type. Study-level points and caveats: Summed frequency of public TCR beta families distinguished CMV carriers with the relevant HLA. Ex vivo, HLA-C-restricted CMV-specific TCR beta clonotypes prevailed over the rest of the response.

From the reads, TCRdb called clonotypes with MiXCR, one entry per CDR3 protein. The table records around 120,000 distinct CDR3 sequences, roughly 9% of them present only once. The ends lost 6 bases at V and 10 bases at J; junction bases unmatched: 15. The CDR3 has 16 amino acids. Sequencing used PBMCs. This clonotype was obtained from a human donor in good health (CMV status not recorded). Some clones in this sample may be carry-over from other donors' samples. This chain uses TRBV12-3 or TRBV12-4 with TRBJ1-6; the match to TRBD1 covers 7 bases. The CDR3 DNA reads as TGTGCCAGCAGAACTAGCGATACAGGGGCCCGCTCACCCCTCCACTTT. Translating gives CASRTSDTGARSPLHF.